These 18 T cell receptor beta chains originate from one sample sequenced in a study of patients and donors after allogeneic stem cell transplantation. TCRdb reprocessed the RT-PCR reads with MiXCR, giving one entry per CDR3 protein. Of about a million distinct CDR3 sequences in the sample, 18% are singletons; the top ten hold around 5.5%. The sequenced sample consisted of blood, either unsorted or a sorted T cell fraction (not recorded which). The receptors here all came from a human donor who was either an allogeneic HSCT recipient or a stem cell or donor lymphocyte infusion donor (not recorded which). It is not recorded whose cells these are; they may come from a transplant donor.

The rearrangement links TRBV18 to TRBJ2-1; TRBD2 aligns across 10 bases. The CDR3 extends over 15 amino acids. Per the germline V gene, CDR1 is KGHSH and CDR2 is LQKENI. With 3 bases clipped from V and 8 bases from J, the junction kept 7 bases outside the gene matches. The CDR3 DNA reads as TGTGCCAGCTCACCTTCTAGCGGGAGTCGCGATGAGCAGTTCTTC. Translation: CASSPSSGSRDEQFF.

This clonotype was seen only a few times. The genes are TRBV5-1 and TRBJ2-1, with 10 bases that match TRBD2. Germline-derived CDR1 and CDR2 are SGHRS and YFSETQ. V shed 1 base, J shed 7 bases, and the junction held 5 bases outside the gene matches. This CDR3 region has 15 residues. The CDR3 loop is CASSLTLAGRNEQFF. In nucleotides, the CDR3 is TGCGCCAGCAGCTTGACACTAGCGGGAAGGAATGAGCAGTTCTTC.

This clonotype was seen many times. The chain couples TRBV5-1 to TRBJ2-1; TRBD2 matches 10 bases. V trimming: 4 bases; J trimming: 2 bases; junction bases outside the gene matches: 3. The germline V gene encodes CDR1 SGHRS and CDR2 YFSETQ. The CDR3 runs to 15 residues. In nucleotides, the CDR3 is TGCGCCAGCAGCCCTAGCGGGGGACCCTACAATGAGCAGTTCTTC. It codes for CASSPSGGPYNEQFF.

This clonotype came up a few times. V usage is TRBV29-1 and J usage is TRBJ1-4, with D possibly TRBD1 on 5 matching bases. CDR3 size: 12 residues. CDR1 is SQVTM, CDR2 ANQGSEA, per germline. V lost 4 bases and J lost 4, with 7 bases in between. CDR3 sequence: CSVGGDNEKLFF. CDR3 nucleotides: TGCAGCGTTGGGGGGGATAATGAAAAACTGTTTTTT.

The chain recombines TRBV12-3 or TRBV12-4 with TRBJ2-3, with D possibly called TRBD1 or TRBD2 (5 bases each). V was cut by 5 bases and J by 0 bases, with 15 bases left in between. The CDR3 has 16 amino acids. The CDR3 bases are TGTGCCAGCAGTGTCCGGGACGTTGCTAGCACAGATACGCAGTATTTT. It specifies CASSVRDVASTDTQYF.

This clonotype showed up just a few times. The chain has TRBV5-6 and TRBJ2-7, with 13 bases identical to TRBD2. The CDR3 runs to 17 residues. V trimming: 6 bases; J trimming: 3 bases; junction bases outside the gene matches: 12. The germline V gene has CDR1 SGHDT and CDR2 YYEEEE. Here the CDR3 reads CASIRGSRLAGGYEQYF. In DNA, the CDR3 is TGTGCCAGCATCCGAGGGTCCCGACTAGCGGGAGGCTACGAGCAGTACTTC.

The chain has TRBV28 and TRBJ2-7; 8 nucleotides line up with TRBD1. The CDR3 runs to 13 residues. In germline, CDR1 is MDHEN, CDR2 SYDVKM. The V segment lost 7 bases and the J segment 3 bases; nucleotides outside the gene matches: 5. CDR3 amino acids: CASIGQGRYEQYF. The CDR3 region has the DNA TGTGCCAGCATTGGACAGGGTCGCTACGAGCAGTACTTC.

There are a few counts of this clonotype. This chain links TRBV6-6 with TRBJ1-1; no definite D call. Germline V gives CDR1 MNHNY, CDR2 SVGAGI (reference sequence). V was pared by 7 bases and J by 8 bases, with 11 bases between. This CDR3 spans 11 amino acids. The CDR3 nucleotides are TGTGCCAGCATTTTCGGACGGGAAGCTTTCTTT. Translation gives CASIFGREAFF.

This chain joins TRBV24-1 and TRBJ1-2, with D perhaps TRBD1 (6 bases). The CDR3 has 13 residues. Trimming cost V 9 bases and J 8 bases, with 18 bases left between them. Germline V lookup: CDR1 KGHDR, CDR2 SFDVKD. The CDR3 loop is CATRDSGGRGYTF. CDR3 DNA sequence: TGTGCCACCCGGGACTCGGGGGGCCGGGGCTACACCTTC.

The chain combines TRBV24-1 with TRBJ2-6, with D possibly TRBD2 on 5 matching bases. Trimming cost V 9 bases and J 1 base, with 15 bases left between them. Germline lookup yields CDR1 KGHDR and CDR2 SFDVKD. The CDR3 contains 16 residues. The CDR3 nucleotides are TGTGCCACCGCCGGGGAGCAACCGTCTGGGGCCAACGTCCTGACTTTC. Encoded protein: CATAGEQPSGANVLTF.

This clonotype was detected many times. This rearrangement joins TRBV12-3 or TRBV12-4 to TRBJ1-5; D is unclear. There are 13 residues in the CDR3. V gave up 3 bases and J gave up 7 bases, with 10 bases separating them. For the CDR3, the DNA is TGTGCCAGCAGTTTGAGGGAACGGCAGCCCCAGCATTTT. Its protein product is CASSLRERQPQHF.

The chain joins TRBV28 to TRBJ2-1; the D is unclear. From germline, CDR1 is MDHEN and CDR2 SYDVKM. Deletions cut 6 bases from V and 7 bases from J, with 16 bases between. CDR3 length equals 14 residues. CDR3 coding DNA: TGTGCCAGCAGCCTTTTCAAAAGACGTAATGAGCAGTTCTTC. Its translation: CASSLFKRRNEQFF.

This clonotype turned up a few times. This chain connects TRBV7-9 to TRBJ2-2, with D perhaps TRBD2 (6 bases). In germline, CDR1 is SEHNR, CDR2 FQNEAQ (reference sequence). The CDR3 is made up of 15 amino acids. Trimming removed 5 bases at V and 5 bases at J, with 15 bases between. The CDR3 DNA is TGTGCCAGCAGCAAAAGGCGGGGAGGTACCGGGGAGCTGTTTTTT. As protein: CASSKRRGGTGELFF.

The V gene is TRBV4-1, the J gene TRBJ1-2, with 7 nucleotides matching TRBD1. With V trimmed by 0 bases and J by 7 bases, 11 bases remained unmatched. This CDR3 is 16 amino acids long. From germline, CDR1 is MGHRA and CDR2 YSYEKL. CDR3 nucleotides: TGCGCCAGCAGCCAAGAGTGGTCAGGGGGGGACCGTGGCTACACCTTC. This encodes CASSQEWSGGDRGYTF.

V and J are TRBV6-5 and TRBJ1-2; possible D gene TRBD1, 6 bases. Between the trimmed V and J ends, which lost 2 bases and 6 bases, there was a span of 19 bases. The CDR3 contains 16 residues. Germline loops: CDR1 MNHEY, CDR2 SVGAGI. As DNA, the CDR3 is TGTGCCAGCAGTTACACGAACAGGGAAGGTATGAATGGCTACACCTTC. Translating gives CASSYTNREGMNGYTF.

This clonotype was detected a few times. The rearrangement links TRBV6-5 to TRBJ1-2; D gene uncertain. CDR1 is MNHEY and CDR2 is SVGAGI in the germline V gene. V was shortened by 9 bases and J by 7 bases, with 9 bases between the two germline ends. The CDR3 spans 10 residues. This CDR3 reads CASWSGGYTF. CDR3 in DNA: TGTGCCAGTTGGTCGGGTGGCTACACCTTC.

In its sample, this clonotype was seen a few times. The rearrangement links TRBV9 to TRBJ2-3; 10 bases match TRBD2. This CDR3 region has 17 residues. Losses at the gene ends were 0 bases for V and 9 bases for J; bases not matched to a gene: 13. Germline lookup yields CDR1 SGDLS and CDR2 YYNGEE. The CDR3 nucleotides are TGTGCCAGCAGCGTAGGTCGGACTAGCGGTGCAGCATGGACGCAGTATTTT. Amino acid sequence: CASSVGRTSGAAWTQYF.

This clonotype was counted only a few times. The rearrangement uses TRBV20-1 and TRBJ2-7; 7 bases line up with TRBD2. After removal of 7 bases from V and 5 bases from J, the junction contained 14 bases not matched to a gene. CDR3 length: 14 amino acids. Germline values: CDR1 DFQATT, CDR2 SNEGSKA (reference sequence). The CDR3 spells CSVLSGTSSHEQYF. The DNA for the CDR3 is TGCAGTGTCCTAAGCGGGACGAGTTCCCACGAGCAGTACTTC.